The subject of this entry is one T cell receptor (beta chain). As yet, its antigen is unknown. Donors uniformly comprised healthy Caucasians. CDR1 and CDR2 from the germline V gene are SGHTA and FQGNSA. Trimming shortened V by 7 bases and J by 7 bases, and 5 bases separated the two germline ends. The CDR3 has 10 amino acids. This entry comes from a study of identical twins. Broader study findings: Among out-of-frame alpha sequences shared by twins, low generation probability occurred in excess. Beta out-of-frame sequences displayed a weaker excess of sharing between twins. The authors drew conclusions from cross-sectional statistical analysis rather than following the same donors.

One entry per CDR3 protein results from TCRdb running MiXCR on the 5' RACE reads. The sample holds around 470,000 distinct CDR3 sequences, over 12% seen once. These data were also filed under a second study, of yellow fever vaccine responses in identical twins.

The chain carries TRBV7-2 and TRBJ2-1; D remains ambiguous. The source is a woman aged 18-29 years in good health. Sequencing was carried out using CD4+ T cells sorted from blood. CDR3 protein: CASIQNEQFF. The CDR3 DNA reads TGTGCCAGCATCCAGAATGAGCAGTTCTTC.